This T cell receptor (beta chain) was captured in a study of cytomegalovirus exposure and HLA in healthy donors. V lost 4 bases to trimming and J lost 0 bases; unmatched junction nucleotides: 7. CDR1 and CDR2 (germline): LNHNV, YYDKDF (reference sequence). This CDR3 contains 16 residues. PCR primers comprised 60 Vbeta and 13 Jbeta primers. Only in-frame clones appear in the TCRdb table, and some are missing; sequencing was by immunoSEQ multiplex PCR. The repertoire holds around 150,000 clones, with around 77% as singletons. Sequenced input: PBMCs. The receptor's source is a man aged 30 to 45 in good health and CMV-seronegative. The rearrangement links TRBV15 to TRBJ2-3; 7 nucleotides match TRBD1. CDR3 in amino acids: CATSTRTGGSTDTQYF. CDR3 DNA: TGTGCCACCAGCACAAGGACAGGAGGAAGCACAGATACGCAGTATTTT.